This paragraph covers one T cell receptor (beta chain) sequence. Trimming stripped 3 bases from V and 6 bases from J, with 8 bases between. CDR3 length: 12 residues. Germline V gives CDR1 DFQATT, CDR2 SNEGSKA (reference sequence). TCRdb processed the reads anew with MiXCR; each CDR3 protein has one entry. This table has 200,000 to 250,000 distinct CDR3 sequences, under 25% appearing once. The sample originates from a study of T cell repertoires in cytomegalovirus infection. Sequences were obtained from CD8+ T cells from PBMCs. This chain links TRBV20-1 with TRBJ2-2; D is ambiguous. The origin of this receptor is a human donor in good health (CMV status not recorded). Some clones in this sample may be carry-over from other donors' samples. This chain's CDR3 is CSASIGSGELFF. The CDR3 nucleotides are TGCAGTGCTAGTATAGGATCCGGGGAGCTGTTTTTT.